Each of the 12 T cell receptor beta chains below was sequenced from the same sample in a study of T cell responses to AZD1222 COVID-19 vaccine. The assay was immunoSEQ multiplex PCR, and TCRdb's table has in-frame clones only and misses some. The sample has some 100,000 clones, about 83% seen once. This sample comprised peripheral blood, obtained on day 0 of AZD1222 vaccination. These receptors were taken from an adult in good health.

The CDR3 DNA sequence: TGTGCCAGCCGATTCACCATCGGACAGGCCGAACACTCTGGGGCCAACGTCCTGACTTTC. Amino acid sequence: CASRFTIGQAEHSGANVLTF. The chain carries TRBV18 and TRBJ2-6; 7 nucleotides align to TRBD1. This CDR3 comprises 20 residues. Trimming took 8 bases from V and 0 from J; bases not matched to a gene: 19. CDR1 is KGHSH and CDR2 is LQKENI in the germline V gene.

The chain has TRBV28 and TRBJ2-7; D possibly corresponds to TRBD2 (5 bases). Looked up from germline, CDR1 is MDHEN and CDR2 is SYDVKM. This CDR3 has 14 amino acids. Trimming stripped 3 bases from V and 4 bases from J, with 13 bases between. As DNA, the CDR3 is TGTGCCAGCAGTTTCGGAGGCGGTGGGTACGAGCAGTACTTC. It is translated as CASSFGGGGYEQYF.

The V call is TRBV7-2, the J call TRBJ1-5; D is uncertain. The germline CDR1 and CDR2 sequences are SGHTA and FQGNSA. V was clipped by 1 base and J by 6 bases, with 10 bases between them. The CDR3 sequence is 14 residues long. The CDR3: CASSLDTLSQPQHF. The CDR3 nucleotides read TGTGCCAGCAGCTTAGACACGTTGTCTCAGCCCCAGCATTTT.

This chain links TRBV21-1 with TRBJ2-7; the table gives TRBD2 as D, unverified against the DNA. TRBV21-1 is recorded as a pseudogene. The CDR3 totals 19 residues. The CDR3 region has the DNA TGTGCCAGCAGCAAAGGTTTGGGGAGAGTTGGCAGAAGTTCCTACGAGCAGTACTTC. Its protein product is CASSKGLGRVGRSSYEQYF.

This clone was counted a single time. The V and J genes are TRBV4-1 and TRBJ1-1, with D unclear. Germline assignment: CDR1 MGHRA and CDR2 YSYEKL. The CDR3 is made up of 13 amino acids. V lost 3 bases and J lost 0, with 5 bases in between. The DNA of the CDR3 is TGCGCCAGCAGCCACCTGATGAACACTGAAGCTTTCTTT. Translation gives CASSHLMNTEAFF.

This clone was detected once. The rearrangement joins TRBV3-1 (or the pseudogene TRBV3-2) to TRBJ2-5; D is perhaps TRBD2 (5 bases). The germline V gene encodes CDR1 LGHDT and CDR2 YNNKEL (reference sequence). This CDR3 has 17 residues. Trimming stripped 0 bases from V and 1 base from J, with 15 bases between. The CDR3 DNA is TGTGCCAGCAGCCAAGATGTGCACGGGATCCGCCAAGAGACCCAGTACTTC. The encoded protein is CASSQDVHGIRQETQYF.

The chain has TRBV5-1 and TRBJ2-2; maybe TRBD2 (5 bases). The germline gives CDR1 SGHRS, CDR2 YFSETQ. V shed 4 bases and J shed 7 bases, with 11 bases lying between them. CDR3 length: 13 amino acids. CDR3 loop: CASSPGGSGELFF. The CDR3 bases are TGCGCCAGCAGCCCGGGTGGGAGCGGGGAGCTGTTTTTT.

The chain employs TRBV11-3 and TRBJ2-1; 7 bases agree with TRBD2. With 5 bases clipped from V and 7 bases from J, the junction kept 11 bases outside the gene matches. The CDR3 consists of 15 residues. The germline CDR1 and CDR2 sequences are SGHNT and YENEEA. The CDR3 spells CASSPLGGGNNEQFF. The CDR3 nucleotides read TGTGCCAGCAGCCCCTTGGGCGGGGGAAATAATGAGCAGTTCTTC.

The rearrangement uses TRBV7-2 and TRBJ2-2; maybe TRBD1 (6 bases). Deletions cut 3 bases from V and 8 bases from J, with 19 bases between. The length of the CDR3 is 16 residues. CDR1 and CDR2 (germline): SGHTA, FQGNSA. CDR3 loop: CASSFPLGQGLGELFF. CDR3 sequence (DNA): TGTGCCAGCAGCTTTCCCCTGGGGCAGGGGCTAGGGGAGCTGTTTTTT. Using reference TRBV7-2 and TRBJ2-2 for the parts outside the CDR3, the full variable domain is GAGVSQSPSNKVTEKGKDVELRCDPISGHTALYWYRQSLGQGLEFLIYFQGNSAPDKSGLPSDRFSAERTGGSVSTLTIQRTQQEDSAVYLCASSFPLGQGLGELFFGEGSRLTVL.

This chain uses TRBV7-2 with TRBJ2-3; TRBD1 agrees at 7 bases. CDR3 length: 16 amino acids. Trimming removed 5 bases from V and 2 bases from J; junction bases left unmatched: 10. The germline V gene has CDR1 SGHTA and CDR2 FQGNSA. CDR3 sequence reads: CASSLGGFSSTDTQYF. In DNA form, the CDR3 reads TGTGCCAGCAGCCTAGGGGGCTTTTCTTCCACAGATACGCAGTATTTT.

The V and J genes are TRBV7-2 and TRBJ2-5; the D gene could be TRBD1 or TRBD2 (6 bases each). Trimming removed 0 bases at V and 5 bases at J, with 7 bases between. This CDR3 contains 13 residues. Germline V gene sequence: CDR1 SGHTA, CDR2 FQGNSA. CDR3 loop: CASSLAGGETQYF. In nucleotides, the CDR3 is TGTGCCAGCAGCTTAGCAGGGGGGGAGACCCAGTACTTC.

The chain links TRBV19 to TRBJ2-3; TRBD2 is a possible D gene (5 bases). CDR3 length equals 13 residues. Trimming removed 4 bases from V and 10 bases from J, with 15 bases in between. The germline V gene encodes CDR1 LNHDA and CDR2 SQIVND (reference sequence). The CDR3 bases are TGTGCCAGTAGTAGAATACTAGAGGCCCCGCAGTATTTT. Amino acid sequence: CASSRILEAPQYF.